This is a list of T cell receptor beta chains from one sample in a study of breast tumors, draining lymph nodes, adjacent tissues. TCRdb used MiXCR to reprocess the multiplex PCR reads, holding one entry per CDR3 protein. The sample holds over 100,000 distinct CDR3 sequences; about 22% are singletons and the top ten take roughly 2.5%. Sequencing was performed on axillary lymph node tissue. These TCRs come from a female donor with breast cancer. Some clones in this sample may be carry-over from other donors' samples. Each CDR3 is given with its conserved first and last residue. The order of the fields is CDR3 length, D gene, J gene, clone size, V gene, CDR3 protein, CDR3 DNA. The D gene is left open where the match is weak. A clone size is listed for some rows: how often the clone was seen (once, few, many), or a class if it is expanded.

CDR3 length: 12; D gene: .; J gene: TRBJ2-7; clone size: many; V gene: TRBV12-3/TRBV12-4; CDR3 protein: CASSPSRAEQYF; CDR3 DNA: TGTGCCAGCAGTCCCTCTAGGGCCGAGCAGTACTTC
CDR3 length: 17; D gene: TRBD2; J gene: TRBJ2-3; clone size: .; V gene: TRBV4-3; CDR3 protein: CASGPLTSVAGTDTQYF; CDR3 DNA: TGCGCCAGCGGCCCCCTGACTAGCGTCGCCGGCACAGATACGCAGTATTTT
CDR3 length: 20; D gene: .; J gene: TRBJ2-4; clone size: .; V gene: TRBV4-1; CDR3 protein: CASSHPELERGSLAKNIQYF; CDR3 DNA: TGCGCCAGCAGCCACCCTGAGCTCGAAAGGGGATCCCTAGCCAAAAACATTCAGTACTTC
CDR3 length: 16; D gene: TRBD1; J gene: TRBJ2-5; clone size: many; V gene: TRBV7-2; CDR3 protein: CASSRVDRVLQETQYF; CDR3 DNA: TGTGCCAGCAGCCGAGTGGACAGGGTCCTCCAAGAGACCCAGTACTTC
CDR3 length: 14; D gene: .; J gene: TRBJ1-2; clone size: many; V gene: TRBV3-1; CDR3 protein: CASSQDLGVVGYTF; CDR3 DNA: TGTGCCAGCAGCCAAGATCTAGGGGTAGTTGGCTACACCTTC
CDR3 length: 14; D gene: .; J gene: TRBJ2-7; clone size: many; V gene: TRBV20-1; CDR3 protein: CSAPDRIAAYEQYF; CDR3 DNA: TGCAGTGCACCTGACAGGATAGCAGCCTACGAGCAGTACTTC
CDR3 length: 17; D gene: .; J gene: TRBJ2-3; clone size: many; V gene: TRBV11-1; CDR3 protein: CASSLGGSGPGTDTQYF; CDR3 DNA: TGTGCCAGCAGCTTAGGGGGCAGCGGACCCGGCACAGATACGCAGTATTTT
CDR3 length: 15; D gene: .; J gene: TRBJ1-5; clone size: many; V gene: TRBV2; CDR3 protein: CASSPQGTSNQPQHF; CDR3 DNA: TGTGCCAGCAGTCCTCAGGGAACAAGCAATCAGCCCCAGCATTTT
CDR3 length: 14; D gene: .; J gene: TRBJ2-3; clone size: many; V gene: TRBV19; CDR3 protein: CASMGRVLSDTQYF; CDR3 DNA: TGTGCCAGTATGGGCAGGGTTTTATCAGATACGCAGTATTTT
CDR3 length: 13; D gene: .; J gene: TRBJ2-1; clone size: many; V gene: TRBV28; CDR3 protein: CASSSHSPREQFF; CDR3 DNA: TGTGCCAGCAGTTCTCACAGCCCACGGGAGCAGTTCTTC
CDR3 length: 13; D gene: .; J gene: TRBJ2-5; clone size: .; V gene: TRBV6-2/TRBV6-3; CDR3 protein: CASSRWGQETQYF; CDR3 DNA: TGTGCCAGCAGTAGGTGGGGTCAAGAGACCCAGTACTTC
CDR3 length: 14; D gene: .; J gene: TRBJ1-4; clone size: many; V gene: TRBV19; CDR3 protein: CASQPQATNEKLFF; CDR3 DNA: TGTGCCAGTCAACCACAGGCAACTAATGAAAAACTGTTTTTT
CDR3 length: 13; D gene: TRBD1; J gene: TRBJ1-5; clone size: .; V gene: TRBV19; CDR3 protein: CASTGTGFQPQHF; CDR3 DNA: TGTGCCAGTACTGGGACAGGTTTTCAGCCCCAGCATTTT
CDR3 length: 15; D gene: TRBD1; J gene: TRBJ2-7; clone size: many; V gene: TRBV7-2; CDR3 protein: CASSSPGQGIREQYF; CDR3 DNA: TGTGCCAGCAGCTCGCCGGGACAGGGTATTCGCGAGCAGTACTTC
CDR3 length: 14; D gene: .; J gene: TRBJ1-5; clone size: .; V gene: TRBV6-2/TRBV6-3; CDR3 protein: CASSYVGNNQPQHF; CDR3 DNA: TGTGCCAGCAGTTACGTCGGAAACAATCAGCCCCAGCATTTT
CDR3 length: 14; D gene: .; J gene: TRBJ2-3; clone size: many; V gene: TRBV5-1; CDR3 protein: CASSRGTTTDTQYF; CDR3 DNA: TGCGCCAGCAGCCGGGGGACAACCACAGATACGCAGTATTTT
CDR3 length: 15; D gene: .; J gene: TRBJ2-7; clone size: few; V gene: TRBV11-3; CDR3 protein: CASSLVVGMTYEQYF; CDR3 DNA: TGTGCCAGCAGCTTAGTCGTGGGAATGACCTACGAGCAGTACTTC
CDR3 length: 14; D gene: .; J gene: TRBJ1-5; clone size: many; V gene: TRBV19; CDR3 protein: CASRLTEYNQPQHF; CDR3 DNA: TGTGCCAGTAGGCTGACAGAGTACAATCAGCCCCAGCATTTT
CDR3 length: 15; D gene: .; J gene: TRBJ2-3; clone size: many; V gene: TRBV6-1; CDR3 protein: CASSEGGRAADTQYF; CDR3 DNA: TGTGCCAGCAGTGAAGGTGGCAGGGCGGCAGATACGCAGTATTTT
CDR3 length: 17; D gene: .; J gene: TRBJ2-3; clone size: many; V gene: TRBV19; CDR3 protein: CASTDSGGPGLSRTQYF; CDR3 DNA: TGTGCCAGTACAGATTCAGGGGGACCGGGACTAAGCCGTACGCAGTATTTT
CDR3 length: 13; D gene: .; J gene: TRBJ2-1; clone size: few; V gene: TRBV27; CDR3 protein: CASSLGVYNEQFF; CDR3 DNA: TGTGCCAGCAGTTTGGGGGTCTACAATGAGCAGTTCTTC
CDR3 length: 13; D gene: TRBD2; J gene: TRBJ2-3; clone size: few; V gene: TRBV19; CDR3 protein: CAGAASGTDTQYF; CDR3 DNA: TGTGCCGGCGCGGCTAGCGGGACAGATACGCAGTATTTT
CDR3 length: 14; D gene: TRBD1; J gene: TRBJ2-3; clone size: .; V gene: TRBV5-1; CDR3 protein: CASSPGQGADTQYF; CDR3 DNA: TGCGCCAGCAGCCCGGGACAGGGGGCAGATACGCAGTATTTT
CDR3 length: 14; D gene: TRBD2; J gene: TRBJ2-5; clone size: few; V gene: TRBV28; CDR3 protein: CASRSTSGQETQYF; CDR3 DNA: TGTGCCAGCAGGTCGACTAGCGGGCAAGAGACCCAGTACTTC
CDR3 length: 14; D gene: TRBD1; J gene: TRBJ1-4; clone size: many; V gene: TRBV6-5; CDR3 protein: CASSKDRVNEKLFF; CDR3 DNA: TGTGCCAGCAGCAAGGACAGGGTAAATGAAAAACTGTTTTTT
CDR3 length: 16; D gene: TRBD2; J gene: TRBJ2-7; clone size: many; V gene: TRBV9; CDR3 protein: CASSVSGGTTAYEQYF; CDR3 DNA: TGTGCCAGCAGCGTCTCGGGCGGGACTACAGCCTACGAGCAGTACTTC
CDR3 length: 15; D gene: .; J gene: TRBJ1-2; clone size: .; V gene: TRBV28; CDR3 protein: CASSSVGAGDYGYTF; CDR3 DNA: TGTGCCAGCAGTTCAGTCGGGGCGGGGGATTATGGCTACACCTTC
CDR3 length: 14; D gene: .; J gene: TRBJ2-4; clone size: few; V gene: TRBV4-2; CDR3 protein: CASSQALGQNIQYF; CDR3 DNA: TGTGCCAGCAGCCAAGCCCTCGGACAGAACATTCAGTACTTC
CDR3 length: 14; D gene: .; J gene: TRBJ1-2; clone size: many; V gene: TRBV12-3/TRBV12-4; CDR3 protein: CASSLRQYSHGYTF; CDR3 DNA: TGTGCCAGCAGTTTGCGACAGTACTCACATGGCTACACCTTC
CDR3 length: 16; D gene: .; J gene: TRBJ2-3; clone size: many; V gene: TRBV2; CDR3 protein: CASSEERSPLGDTQYF; CDR3 DNA: TGTGCCAGCAGTGAGGAAAGGAGCCCTTTAGGAGATACGCAGTATTTT
CDR3 length: 11; D gene: .; J gene: TRBJ2-7; clone size: many; V gene: TRBV2; CDR3 protein: CASRRNYEQYF; CDR3 DNA: TGTGCCAGCAGAAGGAACTACGAGCAGTACTTC
CDR3 length: 11; D gene: .; J gene: TRBJ2-3; clone size: many; V gene: TRBV6-6; CDR3 protein: CASTGGDTQYF; CDR3 DNA: TGTGCCAGCACTGGGGGAGATACGCAGTATTTT
CDR3 length: 14; D gene: TRBD2; J gene: TRBJ2-3; clone size: many; V gene: TRBV24-1; CDR3 protein: CATSNPGGTDTQYF; CDR3 DNA: TGTGCCACCAGTAACCCGGGGGGAACAGATACGCAGTATTTT
CDR3 length: 16; D gene: TRBD2; J gene: TRBJ2-3; clone size: many; V gene: TRBV3-1; CDR3 protein: CASSQPWASGSNTQYF; CDR3 DNA: TGTGCCAGCAGCCAACCGTGGGCTAGCGGGAGCAATACGCAGTATTTT
CDR3 length: 15; D gene: TRBD2; J gene: TRBJ2-1; clone size: many; V gene: TRBV7-6; CDR3 protein: CASTENSGRLGEQFF; CDR3 DNA: TGTGCCAGCACCGAGAATAGCGGGAGACTGGGAGAGCAGTTCTTC
CDR3 length: 13; D gene: TRBD1; J gene: TRBJ2-5; clone size: few; V gene: TRBV20-1; CDR3 protein: CSAYRDSEKTQYF; CDR3 DNA: TGCAGTGCGTACCGGGACAGCGAAAAGACCCAGTACTTC
CDR3 length: 14; D gene: .; J gene: TRBJ2-3; clone size: .; V gene: TRBV7-2; CDR3 protein: CASSGFWGADTRYF; CDR3 DNA: TGTGCCAGCAGCGGGTTCTGGGGCGCAGATACGCGGTACTTT
CDR3 length: 12; D gene: .; J gene: TRBJ2-1; clone size: many; V gene: TRBV11-2; CDR3 protein: CASRSGYNEQFF; CDR3 DNA: TGTGCCAGCCGGTCCGGGTACAATGAGCAGTTCTTC
CDR3 length: 16; D gene: .; J gene: TRBJ2-5; clone size: many; V gene: TRBV12-3/TRBV12-4; CDR3 protein: CASSRKITGPQETQYF; CDR3 DNA: TGTGCCAGCAGCCGCAAAATCACAGGGCCCCAAGAGACCCAGTACTTC
CDR3 length: 13; D gene: .; J gene: TRBJ2-2; clone size: .; V gene: TRBV11-3; CDR3 protein: CASSFSRTGELFF; CDR3 DNA: TGTGCCAGCAGCTTTTCTCGCACCGGGGAGCTGTTTTTT
CDR3 length: 15; D gene: .; J gene: TRBJ2-3; clone size: many; V gene: TRBV20-1; CDR3 protein: CSAPSAGATTDTQYF; CDR3 DNA: TGCAGTGCGCCCTCCGCGGGGGCGACAACAGATACGCAGTATTTT
CDR3 length: 16; D gene: TRBD2; J gene: TRBJ2-1; clone size: many; V gene: TRBV6-5; CDR3 protein: CASSRSGTSSWGEQFF; CDR3 DNA: TGTGCCAGCAGCCGCTCCGGGACTAGCTCCTGGGGTGAGCAGTTCTTC
CDR3 length: 15; D gene: TRBD1; J gene: TRBJ2-7; clone size: many; V gene: TRBV6-1; CDR3 protein: CASSEPDRDLYEQYF; CDR3 DNA: TGTGCCAGCAGTGAACCCGACAGGGATCTCTACGAGCAGTACTTC
CDR3 length: 14; D gene: .; J gene: TRBJ2-5; clone size: many; V gene: TRBV3-1; CDR3 protein: CASSQGRGRETQYF; CDR3 DNA: TGTGCCAGCAGCCAAGGACGGGGACGAGAGACCCAGTACTTC
CDR3 length: 17; D gene: TRBD2; J gene: TRBJ2-3; clone size: .; V gene: TRBV27; CDR3 protein: CASSSSGTSGPRDTQYF; CDR3 DNA: TGTGCCAGCAGTTCCTCCGGGACTAGCGGCCCCCGAGATACGCAGTATTTT
CDR3 length: 14; D gene: .; J gene: TRBJ2-2; clone size: many; V gene: TRBV5-8; CDR3 protein: CASTPGATTGELFF; CDR3 DNA: TGTGCCAGCACCCCAGGGGCCACGACCGGGGAGCTGTTTTTT
CDR3 length: 14; D gene: .; J gene: TRBJ2-2; clone size: many; V gene: TRBV7-3; CDR3 protein: CASSLQGSTGELFF; CDR3 DNA: TGTGCCAGCAGCTTACAAGGGTCCACCGGGGAGCTGTTTTTT
CDR3 length: 19; D gene: TRBD2; J gene: TRBJ2-3; clone size: .; V gene: TRBV12-3/TRBV12-4; CDR3 protein: CASSLRRGLAEAGTDTQYF; CDR3 DNA: TGTGCCAGCAGTTTAAGAAGGGGACTAGCGGAGGCTGGCACAGATACGCAGTATTTT
CDR3 length: 14; D gene: .; J gene: TRBJ2-2; clone size: .; V gene: TRBV19; CDR3 protein: CASSIVIGTGELSF; CDR3 DNA: TGTGCCAGTAGTATAGTTATTGGGACCGGGGAGCTGTCTTTT
CDR3 length: 12; D gene: .; J gene: TRBJ2-7; clone size: many; V gene: TRBV2; CDR3 protein: CASSANGYEQYF; CDR3 DNA: TGTGCCAGCAGTGCTAACGGCTACGAGCAGTACTTC